The 11 T cell receptor beta chains below all came from one sample that was sequenced in a study of blood T cell repertoires in COVID-19. Method: immunoSEQ multiplex PCR; TCRdb's copy keeps in-frame clones and lacks some. This table holds over 350,000 clones, 88% found once. Sequencing used PBMCs or T cells enriched from blood (not recorded which). These receptors were taken from a young woman who had recovered from COVID-19.

The gene calls are TRBV4-2 and TRBJ2-7, with D perhaps TRBD2 (5 bases). This CDR3 spans 13 amino acids. CDR1 is LGHNA, CDR2 YNFKEQ, per germline. The V gene lost 0 bases and the J gene lost 4 bases, with 7 bases spanning the gap. CDR3 coding DNA: TGTGCCAGCAGCCAAGACGGAGGATACGAGCAGTACTTC. This codes for CASSQDGGYEQYF.

This clone appeared a few times. The CDR3 region is CASRGTGWGAITNTEAFF. The CDR3 DNA reads TGTGCCAGCAGGGGGACAGGGTGGGGCGCGATTACGAACACTGAAGCTTTCTTT. The chain couples TRBV7-9 to TRBJ1-1; 9 bases agree with TRBD1. The CDR3 has 18 amino acids. Trimming took 6 bases from V and 1 from J; bases not matched to a gene: 15. From germline, CDR1 is SEHNR and CDR2 FQNEAQ (reference sequence).

The chain combines TRBV29-1 with TRBJ1-1; D is ambiguous. Trimming took 3 bases from V and 0 from J, leaving 8 bases between them. Per germline, CDR1 SQVTM and CDR2 ANQGSEA. The CDR3 is 13 amino acids. The CDR3 DNA is TGCAGCGTTGAGAGGCAATTGAACACTGAAGCTTTCTTT. It encodes CSVERQLNTEAFF.

This sequence joins TRBV5-1 and TRBJ2-3; 16 nucleotides align to TRBD2. The germline V gene encodes CDR1 SGHRS and CDR2 YFSETQ. This CDR3 contains 17 residues. Trimming cost V 3 bases and J 4 bases; bases outside gene matches: 5. In DNA form, the CDR3 reads TGCGCCAGCAGCTGGGGACTAGCGGGGGGGCTGGCAGATACGCAGTATTTT. This gives the protein CASSWGLAGGLADTQYF.

This chain connects TRBV7-9 to TRBJ1-5; TRBD1 might be the D (6 bases). There are 15 residues in the CDR3. CDR1 is SEHNR, CDR2 FQNEAQ, per germline (reference sequence). V dropped 5 bases and J dropped 0 bases, with 11 bases sitting between them. The CDR3 spells CASSRGQLSNQPQHF. The CDR3 coding sequence is TGTGCCAGCAGCCGAGGACAGCTTAGCAATCAGCCCCAGCATTTT.

This rearrangement joins TRBV2 to TRBJ1-3, with no clear D. CDR1 and CDR2 (germline): SNHLY, FYNNEI. The length of the CDR3 is 15 residues. Trimming stripped 4 bases from V and 0 bases from J, with 10 bases between. CDR3: CASSVDGSSGNTIYF. The CDR3, as DNA: TGTGCCAGCAGTGTAGACGGGAGCTCTGGAAACACCATATATTTT.

This chain connects TRBV6-4 to TRBJ1-1, with D possibly matching TRBD1 (5 bases). CDR3 length equals 13 residues. The V end was cut by 5 bases, the J end by 4 bases, with 11 bases between. Germline assignment: CDR1 MRHNA and CDR2 SNTAGT. CDR3 DNA sequence: TGTGCCAGCAGTTTACAGGATGGCACTGAAGCTTTCTTT. Protein product: CASSLQDGTEAFF.

This clone was counted a single time. The chain links TRBV4-2 to TRBJ1-1; D is unresolved. Germline-derived CDR1 and CDR2 are LGHNA and YNFKEQ. V dropped 0 bases and J dropped 5 bases, with 10 bases sitting between them. The CDR3 sequence is 14 residues long. As DNA, the CDR3 is TGTGCCAGCAGCCAAGATCTGAGCGGGACTGAAGCTTTCTTT. This sequence encodes CASSQDLSGTEAFF.

The chain links TRBV6-5 to TRBJ1-2; D is unresolved. The CDR3 extends over 13 amino acids. V was clipped by 2 bases and J by 8 bases, with 12 bases between them. CDR1 and CDR2 from the germline V gene are MNHEY and SVGAGI. The CDR3 nucleotides are TGTGCCAGCAGTTACGAGCGCCGGCGGGGCTACACCTTC. This encodes CASSYERRRGYTF.

Ten or more counts support this clone. V usage is TRBV4-1 and J usage is TRBJ1-5; TRBD1 matches 8 bases. With 2 bases clipped from V and 1 base from J, the junction kept 4 bases outside the gene matches. The CDR3 length is 16 residues. CDR1 and CDR2 from the germline V gene are MGHRA and YSYEKL. CDR3 amino acids: CASSQTRQGSNQPQHF. In DNA form, the CDR3 reads TGCGCCAGCAGCCAAACCCGACAGGGGAGCAATCAGCCCCAGCATTTT.

The rearrangement joins TRBV2 to TRBJ1-1; D unresolved. V was trimmed by 1 base and J by 2 bases, leaving 11 bases between them. CDR1 and CDR2 from the germline V gene are SNHLY and FYNNEI. The CDR3 covers 15 residues. In DNA, the CDR3 is TGTGCCAGCAGTGAAGATCCGGGTTTTAACACTGAAGCTTTCTTT. Translated, it gives CASSEDPGFNTEAFF.